This TCR beta chain was captured in a study of vaccination effects on CD4 cells after COVID-19. There are 12 residues in the CDR3. Germline V gene data show CDR1 as SGHRS and CDR2 as YFSETQ. V was trimmed by 2 bases and J by 5 bases, leaving 8 bases between them. Produced via immunoSEQ multiplex PCR; TCRdb's table is partial and in-frame only. The table lists about 21,000 clones, around 70% of them singletons. With respect to this clone: Antigen: not known.

Before sequencing took place, the ViraFEST assay used viral peptide pools to expand antigen-specific CD4+ T cells. An approximately 10-day culture period preceded the isolation of CD4+ T cells. Absence of prior SARS-CoV-2 infection characterized the vaccine recipients, who showed negative nucleocapsid antibodies. The TCR comes from a human donor who received a COVID-19 vaccine. The chain couples TRBV5-1 to TRBJ2-7; TRBD1 is a possible D gene (5 bases). The sequencing used CD4+ T cells from PBMCs cultured with HCoV-NL63 spike peptides, collected before COVID-19 vaccination. The CDR3 loop is CASSFQGHEQYF. The CDR3 nucleotides read TGCGCCAGCAGCTTCCAGGGCCACGAGCAGTACTTC.